The entry below describes one TCR gamma chain. TCRdb ran CATT on the multiplex PCR reads. The repertoire consists of 530 or so gamma-chain clones, with around a third occurring once and the leading ten covering 95% to 98%. The receptor sequences were amplified from genomic DNA of peripheral blood mononuclear cells. The record originates from a study of gamma delta lymphoproliferative disorders and STAT genes. Across the whole study: Delta-chain libraries followed the EuroClonality-NGS standard operating procedure.

V trimming: 0 bases; J trimming: 12 bases; junction bases outside the gene matches: 8. CDR3 length equals 12 residues. Germline CDR1 is EGSNGY and CDR2 is YDSYNSKV. This sequence joins TRGV2 and TRGJ1 or TRGJ2. The J gene, missing from TCRdb, was assigned here through DNA to germline matching. Sequencing used blood. This sequence originates from a human donor with hepatosplenic T-cell lymphoma. The CDR3: CATWDGPFRKLF. The CDR3 DNA follows: TGTGCCACCTGGGACGGGCCCTTTCGGAAACTCTTT.